This TCR beta chain was observed in a study of T cell responses to AZD1222 COVID-19 vaccine. About the study: Doses given second, at about 4 or about 12 weeks, were pooled. Points from the study as a whole: Clonal diversity may have been underestimated, and the donors were mostly white British, with more females than males.

Data came from immunoSEQ multiplex PCR; TCRdb stores just in-frame clones and leaves some out. This sample has around 95,000 clones; around nine tenths occur once, and the top ten carry less than 3.5%. V lost 4 bases to trimming and J lost 0 bases; unmatched junction nucleotides: 4. CDR1 is SGHRS, CDR2 YFSETQ, per germline. CDR3 length equals 15 residues. In this sample, this clone turned up once. Antigen: not known. The gene calls are TRBV5-1 and TRBJ1-3; TRBD1 agrees at 7 bases. This specimen was peripheral blood, taken on day 0 of AZD1222 vaccination. The clonotype originates from an adult in good health. The CDR3 spells CASSLGQISGNTIYF. As DNA, the CDR3 is TGCGCCAGCAGCCTGGGACAGATCTCTGGAAACACCATATATTTT.